What follows describes a single TCR beta chain. These data are taken from a study of blood T cell repertoires in COVID-19. Study in general: The United States, Italy and Spain supplied acute and convalescent COVID-19 samples. PBMCs, B-cell-depleted T cells, or T cells were the source of the cDNA or gDNA that made up the material.

Per the authors' pipeline: Estimated nucleated cell counts came from reference gene primer amplification. The assay was immunoSEQ multiplex PCR, and TCRdb's table has in-frame clones only and misses some. V, J and clone size derive from that table, while D and trimming were established from the DNA sequence. The table lists 20,000 to 25,000 clones, approximately 86% of them singletons. CDR3 length equals 17 residues. The V gene lost 3 bases and the J gene lost 1 base, with 17 bases spanning the gap. The germline CDR1 and CDR2 sequences are SGHRS and YFSETQ. The source of this sequence is a human donor with acute or convalescent COVID-19. The donor label of this sample is uncertain. The chain couples TRBV5-1 to TRBJ1-3; D possibly corresponds to TRBD1 (5 bases). The sample taken for sequencing was peripheral blood. As DNA, the CDR3 is TGCGCCAGCAGCTCCTTTCCGACAGAAGTTTCTGGAAACACCATATATTTT. This encodes CASSSFPTEVSGNTIYF.